These T cell receptor beta chains were read from a single sample in a study of regulatory T cells in long-lasting Graves disease. TCRdb re-called the multiplex PCR reads with MiXCR, one entry per CDR3 protein. Here the sample spans 400,000 to 500,000 distinct CDR3 sequences, 21% being singletons. The sequenced sample was peripheral blood mononuclear cells (PBMCs), obtained when the disease was refractory, from a patient treated with antithyroid drugs. All receptors derive from a female donor with Graves disease. Both conserved end residues are part of each CDR3. A D gene is named only where the DNA matches it firmly. Clone sizes are given selectively: once, few, many, or a class where the clone is expanded.

D	J	size	V	CDR3	DNA
TRBD1	TRBJ1-1	NA	TRBV18	CASSPRTGVPNTEAFF	TGTGCCAGCTCACCTCGGACAGGGGTCCCCAACACTGAAGCTTTCTTT
TRBD1	TRBJ2-5	many	TRBV5-5	CASSLLTGGETQYF	TGTGCCAGCAGCCTATTGACAGGGGGGGAGACCCAGTACTTC
NA	TRBJ1-2	many	TRBV2	CASSEPGAYGYTF	TGTGCCAGCAGTGAACCCGGGGCCTATGGCTACACCTTC
TRBD1	TRBJ1-2	many	TRBV2	CASRGQTNVYGYTF	TGTGCCAGCAGGGGACAGACAAACGTCTATGGCTACACCTTC
TRBD1	TRBJ1-1	few	TRBV7-9	CASSSGTGGNTEAFF	TGTGCCAGCAGCTCAGGGACAGGGGGTAACACTGAAGCTTTCTTT
NA	TRBJ1-6	many	TRBV6-1	CASSDNGNSPLHF	TGTGCCAGCAGTGATAACGGAAATTCACCCCTCCACTTT
NA	TRBJ1-3	NA	TRBV9	CASSVGPDPSGNTIYF	TGTGCCAGCAGCGTAGGGCCAGATCCCTCTGGAAACACCATATATTTT
TRBD1	TRBJ2-3	NA	TRBV12-3/TRBV12-4	CASRGTGTGRADTQYF	TGTGCCAGCAGGGGAACCGGGACAGGGCGTGCAGATACGCAGTATTTT
NA	TRBJ1-3	many	TRBV28	CASSLAGISGNTIYF	TGTGCCAGCAGTTTAGCGGGCATCTCTGGAAACACCATATATTTT
NA	TRBJ2-6	few	TRBV12-3/TRBV12-4	CASSILLVGANVPTF	TGTGCCAGCAGCATCCTTTTGGTTGGGGCCAACGTCCCGACTTTC
NA	TRBJ2-5	few	TRBV9	CASSGKTGFGETQYF	TGTGCCAGCAGCGGCAAAACAGGGTTTGGAGAGACCCAGTACTTC
TRBD1	TRBJ1-5	NA	TRBV30	CAWNSGQANQPQHF	TGTGCCTGGAACTCGGGACAGGCCAATCAGCCCCAGCATTTT
TRBD1	TRBJ1-2	NA	TRBV6-1	CASSDPGQGIYGYTF	TGTGCCAGCAGTGACCCGGGACAGGGGATCTATGGCTACACCTTC
TRBD2	TRBJ2-2	few	TRBV27	CASSPPTSGRAPAGELFF	TGTGCCAGCAGTCCCCCGACTAGCGGGAGGGCCCCAGCCGGGGAGCTGTTTTTT
NA	TRBJ2-3	NA	TRBV9	CASTKNRDTDTQYF	TGTGCCAGCACCAAAAACCGGGACACAGATACGCAGTATTTT
NA	TRBJ1-5	few	TRBV19	CASKYRRGAQPQHF	TGTGCCAGTAAATATCGGAGGGGGGCACAGCCCCAGCATTTT
TRBD2	TRBJ2-1	NA	TRBV7-2	CASSISGRMNNEQFF	TGTGCCAGCAGCATTAGCGGGAGGATGAACAATGAGCAGTTCTTC
NA	TRBJ2-1	NA	TRBV20-1	CSAREGRGDEQFF	TGCAGTGCTAGAGAAGGCCGCGGAGATGAGCAGTTCTTC
NA	TRBJ1-1	many	TRBV18	CASSRELNTEAFF	TGTGCCAGCAGCCGCGAGTTGAACACTGAAGCTTTCTTT
NA	TRBJ1-1	many	TRBV2	CASRPDTGLGTTEAFF	TGTGCCAGCCGCCCGGATACAGGGCTCGGAACCACTGAAGCTTTCTTT
NA	TRBJ2-1	few	TRBV7-7	CASSLGVSSYNEQFF	TGTGCCAGCAGCTTAGGAGTGAGCTCCTACAATGAGCAGTTCTTC
NA	TRBJ2-7	NA	TRBV7-8	CASSLGGVGIDYEQYF	TGTGCCAGCAGCTTAGGAGGCGTGGGCATAGACTACGAGCAGTACTTC
TRBD2	TRBJ2-5	few	TRBV5-1	CASSQEGLAGQETQYF	TGCGCCAGCAGCCAAGAAGGTCTAGCGGGACAAGAGACCCAGTACTTC
NA	TRBJ1-1	few	TRBV13	CASSLGLGTLNTEAFF	TGTGCCAGCAGCTTAGGCCTCGGGACGTTGAACACTGAAGCTTTCTTT
NA	TRBJ2-2	few	TRBV19	CASSAAGELFF	TGTGCCAGTAGTGCCGCCGGGGAGCTGTTTTTT
NA	TRBJ2-5	NA	TRBV14	CASSQVIGPGETQCF	TGTGCCAGCAGCCAAGTAATCGGCCCCGGAGAGACCCAGTGCTTC
NA	TRBJ2-7	NA	TRBV30	CACLAPTSYEQYF	TGTGCCTGTCTAGCGCCTACCTCCTACGAGCAGTACTTC
TRBD2	TRBJ2-2	NA	TRBV6-1	CASSKTSGRWTGELFF	TGTGCCAGCAGCAAGACTAGCGGGAGGTGGACCGGGGAGCTGTTTTTT
TRBD2	TRBJ2-7	few	TRBV20-1	CSARDSSGSAYEQYF	TGCAGTGCTAGAGATTCAAGCGGGAGCGCCTACGAGCAGTACTTC
NA	TRBJ2-4	NA	TRBV30	CAWSVRGLGNIQYF	TGTGCCTGGAGTGTAAGGGGGTTAGGAAACATTCAGTACTTC
NA	TRBJ2-7	many	TRBV2	CASRTEYEQYF	TGTGCCAGCAGAACAGAGTACGAGCAGTACTTC
TRBD1	TRBJ1-1	NA	TRBV7-3	CASSLTGEYTEAFF	TGTGCCAGCAGCTTGACAGGGGAATACACTGAAGCTTTCTTT
TRBD2	TRBJ2-7	NA	TRBV20-1	CSASGTSAYGQYF	TGCAGTGCTAGTGGGACTAGCGCCTACGGGCAGTACTTC
TRBD2	TRBJ2-6	NA	TRBV2	CASSLSGIGSGANVLTF	TGTGCCAGCAGCCTAAGCGGGATCGGCTCTGGGGCCAACGTCCTGACTTTC
TRBD2	TRBJ2-7	many	TRBV2	CASTGTSGRRSYEQYF	TGTGCCAGCACCGGGACTAGCGGGAGAAGGTCCTACGAGCAGTACTTC
TRBD2	TRBJ2-7	many	TRBV28	CASSRTGTSSYEQYF	TGTGCCAGCAGTCGGACCGGGACTAGCAGCTACGAGCAGTACTTC
NA	TRBJ2-7	NA	TRBV28	CASSFRDTFPYEQYF	TGTGCCAGCAGCTTTCGGGACACCTTCCCCTACGAGCAGTACTTC
NA	TRBJ1-3	NA	TRBV30	CAWGEGGVGNTIYF	TGTGCCTGGGGAGAGGGAGGGGTTGGAAACACCATATATTTT
NA	TRBJ2-3	NA	TRBV28	CASSLSARDTQYF	TGTGCCAGCAGTTTATCGGCCCGAGATACGCAGTATTTT
NA	TRBJ1-2	NA	TRBV7-3	CASSLSGTGIEGYTF	TGTGCCAGCAGCTTAAGTGGAACGGGGATTGAGGGCTACACCTTC
NA	TRBJ2-7	many	TRBV28	CASSFEGYEQYF	TGTGCCAGCAGCTTTGAGGGCTACGAGCAGTACTTC
TRBD2	TRBJ2-2	NA	TRBV27	CASSSLLAGEVGELFF	TGTGCCAGCAGTTCTCTCCTTGCGGGAGAGGTCGGGGAGCTGTTTTTT